Following are 27 T cell receptor beta chains from one sample sequenced in a study of metastatic and nonmetastatic thyroid tumors (TCRdb year 2020). No treatment had been received by any patient before thyroid surgery. The library was produced with PCR. This sample was sequenced with an Illumina HiSeq 4000. The public reads were reanalyzed by TCRdb: fastp trimming at Q25, MiXCR alignment, in-frame beta chains only. The sample table shows around 38,000 clones, and 28% are seen once. The leading ten clones occupy nearly 10% of the sample. Material for sequencing was blood. These receptors came from a male donor with papillary thyroid cancer or a benign thyroid nodule (not recorded which). Some clones in this sample may be carry-over from other donors' samples.

This clone was found many times. The CDR3 protein is CASSETGMAGNTIYF. The CDR3 DNA follows: TGCGCCAGCAGCGAGACAGGGATGGCTGGAAACACCATATATTTT. The chain joins TRBV5-1 to TRBJ1-3, with 7 bases that match TRBD1. Germline V gene lookup returns CDR1 SGHRS and CDR2 YFSETQ. This CDR3 has 15 amino acids. The J segment lost 2 bases and the V segment lost 4 bases, leaving 6 bases of the junction unmatched.

For this clone: Mismatch with germline at one junction end may stem from a read error. The CDR3 DNA sequence: TGTGCCCTGTCAGGCTGGGCAGGGGACGGAAACATCATATATTTT. This translates into CALSGWAGDGNIIYF. The chain has TRBV10-3 and TRBJ1-3; weak D call: TRBD1 (6 bases). The germline V gene encodes CDR1 ENHRY and CDR2 SYGVKD. The CDR3 length is 15 residues.

This clone was counted ten times or more. This may be a read error: a much more frequent sequence differs by one nucleotide. At the DNA level, this CDR3 is encoded by other sequences in the same sample as well. V usage is TRBV7-9 and J usage is TRBJ1-3; D remains unclear. From germline, CDR1 is SEHNR and CDR2 FQNEAQ (reference sequence). This CDR3 contains 12 residues. Trimming took 7 bases from V and 2 from J, leaving 6 bases between them. CDR3 sequence: CASMLPGNTIYF. CDR3 nucleotides: TGTGCCAGCATGCTACCTGGAAACACCATATATTTT.

This rearrangement joins TRBV6-2 or TRBV6-3 to TRBJ2-1, with TRBD2 matching 10 bases. Germline assignment: CDR1 MNHEY and CDR2 SVGEGT. After removal of 6 bases from V and 12 bases from J, the junction contained 14 bases not matched to a gene. The CDR3 has 15 amino acids. This chain's CDR3 is CASSPTSGTTMRQFF. The CDR3 nucleotides are TGTGCCAGCAGCCCTACTAGCGGGACTACAATGAGGCAGTTCTTC.

In regard to this clone: It is likely a read error, because the conserved phenylalanine at the end of the CDR3 is missing. The genes are TRBV7-3 and TRBJ2-3; D not certain. CDR1 is SGHTA and CDR2 is FQGTGA in the germline V gene. V was pared by 3 bases and J by 3 bases, with 7 bases between. CDR3 length equals 13 residues. CDR3 nucleotides: TGTGCCAGCAGCTTTTCCTCGACAGATACGCAGTATATT. This translates into CASSFSSTDTQYI.

By its share, this clone is medium-sized. The chain has TRBV6-1 and TRBJ1-3, with D perhaps matching TRBD1 (6 bases). There are 16 residues in the CDR3. The ends were cut back, 6 bases at V and 4 bases at J, with 19 bases in the middle. Germline V gene sequence: CDR1 MNHNS, CDR2 SASEGT. CDR3 protein: CASRLGTSGRGNTIYF. The CDR3, as DNA: TGTGCCAGCAGACTCGGGACATCTGGACGGGGAAACACCATATATTTT.

On this clone itself: Different DNA sequences within this sample yield the same CDR3. The rearrangement links TRBV4-3 to TRBJ1-2; D is unresolved. Trimming pared 0 bases from V and 5 bases from J, leaving 7 bases between. CDR1 and CDR2 from the germline V gene are LGHNA and YSLEER. CDR3 length: 13 amino acids. The CDR3 bases are TGCGCCAGCAGCCAAGATCGAGGGTATGGCTACACCTTC. This translates into CASSQDRGYGYTF.

This clone was counted only a few times. The chain links TRBV4-3 to TRBJ2-2; a weak D match, TRBD1 (6 bases). The germline V gene has CDR1 LGHNA and CDR2 YSLEER. Trimming shortened V by 8 bases and J by 2 bases, and 18 bases separated the two germline ends. The CDR3 runs 16 residues. CDR3 DNA sequence: TGCGCCAGCGCTTATCCGGGACAAAGAAACACCGGGGAGCTGTTTTTT. As protein: CASAYPGQRNTGELFF.

There are many counts of this clone. This CDR3 reads CATSTTGEGEKLFF. CDR3 sequence (DNA): TGTGCCACCAGCACGACAGGGGAAGGAGAAAAACTGTTTTTT. The V and J genes are TRBV15 and TRBJ1-4; TRBD1 matches at 8 bases. The CDR3 runs 14 residues. V was pared by 4 bases and J by 8 bases, with 6 bases of the junction left unmatched. Germline assignment: CDR1 LNHNV and CDR2 YYDKDF (reference sequence). The variable domain in full, completed from reference TRBV15 and TRBJ1-4, reads DAMVIQNPRYQVTQFGKPVTLSCSQTLNHNVMYWYQQKSSQAPKLLFHYYDKDFNNEADTPDNFQSRRPNTSFCFLDIRSPGLGDTAMYLCATSTTGEGEKLFFGSGTQLSVL.

This clone was observed at least ten times. The chain carries TRBV6-6 and TRBJ2-7, with D maybe TRBD1 (5 bases). The CDR3 contains 15 residues. In germline, CDR1 is MNHNY, CDR2 SVGAGI (reference sequence). With 2 bases removed from V and 3 bases from J, the gap between germline ends came to 14 bases. The CDR3 loop reads CASSYVGRESYEQYF. The CDR3 DNA sequence: TGTGCCAGCAGTTACGTAGGCAGGGAAAGCTACGAGCAGTACTTC.

The V gene is TRBV11-2, the J gene TRBJ2-7; 8 nucleotides agree with TRBD1. The CDR3 extends over 14 amino acids. Trimming took 3 bases from V and 5 from J; bases not matched to a gene: 6. Germline CDR1 is SGHAT and CDR2 is FQNNGV. As DNA, the CDR3 is TGTGCCAGCAGCTTGAACAGGGGGTTCGACGAGCAGTACTTC. Translation gives CASSLNRGFDEQYF.

The chain couples TRBV2 to TRBJ1-2; 9 bases fit TRBD1. The J segment lost 2 bases and the V segment lost 6 bases, leaving 7 bases of the junction unmatched. From germline, CDR1 is SNHLY and CDR2 FYNNEI. CDR3 length: 15 amino acids. The CDR3 DNA follows: TGTGCCAGCAGCGAGGGACAGGGATGGAACTATGGCTACACCTTC. It codes for CASSEGQGWNYGYTF.

J is TRBJ2-1 and V is TRBV7-2; D not certain. Per germline, CDR1 SGHTA and CDR2 FQGNSA. This CDR3 is 16 amino acids long. The V end was cut by 0 bases, the J end by 13 bases, with 22 bases between. The CDR3 bases are TGTGCCAGCAGCTTAGCGCTCACCGTTACCTACAATTATCAGTTCTTC. Amino acids: CASSLALTVTYNYQFF.

This sequence joins TRBV2 and TRBJ2-6; possible D gene TRBD1, 7 bases. CDR1 is SNHLY, CDR2 FYNNEI, per germline. The V and J ends lost 8 bases and 17 bases respectively, with 31 bases between them. The CDR3 totals 16 residues. The CDR3 DNA reads TGTGCCAGCCCGACAGGGAGGACGGCTGGGGCCAACGCCGTGACTTTC. Translation: CASPTGRTAGANAVTF.

This clone was detected many times. The J gene is TRBJ2-1, the V gene TRBV4-1, with D tentatively TRBD2 (6 bases). V was clipped by 3 bases and J by 10 bases, with 13 bases between them. Germline CDR1 MGHRA, CDR2 YSYEKL. The CDR3 has 13 residues. Here the CDR3 DNA reads TGCGCCAGCAGCCAGGAGGGGTTTGGGGAGCAGTTCTTC. Protein sequence: CASSQEGFGEQFF.

The J gene is TRBJ2-3, the V gene TRBV11-1; 8 positions match TRBD1. CDR1 and CDR2 from the germline V gene are SGHAT and FQDESV (reference sequence). CDR3 length equals 19 residues. V shed 0 bases, J shed 6 bases, and the junction held 17 bases outside the gene matches. CDR3 sequence (DNA): TGTGCCAGCAGCTTAGCCCTAAACCGTCAGGGGGCTTGGGCGGATACGCAGTATTTT. It encodes CASSLALNRQGAWADTQYF.

This chain uses TRBV20-1 with TRBJ2-7, with D possibly matching TRBD1 (5 bases). CDR1 DFQATT and CDR2 SNEGSKA come from the germline V gene (reference sequence). Trimming shortened V by 6 bases and J by 3 bases, and 18 bases separated the two germline ends. The CDR3 consists of 14 residues. The CDR3 nucleotides are TGCAGTGCCGCCCCGTCGGACATGGTCTACGAGCAGTACTTC. Encoded protein: CSAAPSDMVYEQYF.

The table lists this clone with a few counts. The chain links TRBV6-2 or TRBV6-3 to TRBJ2-7, with no clear D. The V end lost 8 bases, the J end lost 3 bases, and 14 bases lay between the germline ends. The CDR3 covers 13 residues. Per germline, CDR1 MNHEY and CDR2 SVGEGT. The CDR3 sequence is CASGSETYYEQYF. DNA of the CDR3: TGTGCCAGCGGATCTGAGACCTACTACGAGCAGTACTTC.

This clone occurred many times. The same CDR3 also results from other DNA sequences found in this sample. V usage is TRBV2 and J usage is TRBJ2-7, with TRBD1 identical over 7 bases. V shed 7 bases and J 4 bases; nucleotides not matched to a gene: 10. The CDR3 totals 14 residues. The germline V gene has CDR1 SNHLY and CDR2 FYNNEI. The CDR3 sequence is CASIHKGAWYEQYF. Written as DNA, the CDR3 is TGTGCCAGCATCCACAAGGGGGCATGGTACGAGCAGTACTTC.

Many counts were recorded for this clone. The rearrangement links TRBV5-4 to TRBJ2-6; weak D call: TRBD1 (6 bases). V lost 3 bases and J lost 4, with 14 bases in between. The CDR3 is 16 residues long. Germline V gene data show CDR1 as SGHNT and CDR2 as YYREEE (reference sequence). For the CDR3, the DNA is TGTGCCAGCAGCTCCAATGACAGGACCGGGGCCAACGTCCTGACTTTC. Translation gives CASSSNDRTGANVLTF.

The chain couples TRBV6-1 to TRBJ2-5; TRBD1 matches at 7 bases. V lost 5 bases to trimming and J lost 3 bases; unmatched junction nucleotides: 3. The germline gives CDR1 MNHNS, CDR2 SASEGT. This CDR3 has 13 residues. The CDR3 loop is CASSPDREETQYF. In nucleotides, the CDR3 is TGTGCCAGCAGTCCCGACAGGGAAGAGACCCAGTACTTC.

The chain recombines TRBV27 with TRBJ2-1, with TRBD1 as a possible D gene (7 bases). This CDR3 region has 13 residues. The germline V and J ends were trimmed by 2 bases and 10 bases, with 12 bases remaining between them. The germline gives CDR1 MNHEY, CDR2 SMNVEV (reference sequence). This CDR3 is CASSLGQGGEQFF. The CDR3 nucleotides read TGTGCCAGCAGTTTAGGGCAGGGGGGCGAGCAGTTCTTC.

This clone came up many times. This chain connects TRBV11-2 to TRBJ2-6; either TRBD1 or TRBD2 may fit D (5 bases each). The germline V and J ends were trimmed by 3 bases and 4 bases, with 10 bases remaining between them. This CDR3 region has 15 residues. Germline values: CDR1 SGHAT, CDR2 FQNNGV. Here the CDR3 reads CASSFRGPGANVLTF. The CDR3 nucleotides read TGTGCCAGCAGCTTCCGGGGACCCGGGGCCAACGTCCTGACTTTC.

The chain has TRBV20-1 and TRBJ2-1; D is possibly TRBD1 (6 bases). Per germline, CDR1 DFQATT and CDR2 SNEGSKA (reference sequence). This CDR3 comprises 15 residues. This CDR3 reads CRDQTGMRFGNEQFF. The CDR3 nucleotides read TGCAGAGATCAAACAGGGATGAGGTTCGGAAATGAGCAGTTCTTC.

This clone occurred a few times. Its ends do not fully match the called genes, so a read error is possible. This rearrangement joins TRBV11-2 to TRBJ2-1; TRBD1 matches at 8 bases. Looked up from germline, CDR1 is SGHAT and CDR2 is FQNNGV. This CDR3 region has 15 residues. This CDR3 is CASIPGWTGSNEHFF. CDR3 sequence (DNA): TGTGCCAGCATCCCAGGGTGGACAGGGTCCAATGAGCATTTCTTC.

This clone was seen ten or more times. This may be a read error, as it is one base from a much larger clone. V gene TRBV6-1 combines with J gene TRBJ2-6; D remains ambiguous. This CDR3 has 15 residues. The V end was cut by 10 bases, the J end by 2 bases, with 15 bases between. Germline V lookup: CDR1 MNHNS, CDR2 SASEGT. The DNA for the CDR3 is TGTGCCACAGAGACGGGCAAGCCTGGGGCCAACGTCCTGACTTTC. Translating it yields CATETGKPGANVLTF.

The genes are TRBV20-1 and TRBJ1-5, with D possibly being TRBD1 (5 bases). The CDR3 loop spans 13 amino acids. Trimming stripped 6 bases from V and 4 bases from J, with 13 bases between. The germline V gene encodes CDR1 DFQATT and CDR2 SNEGSKA (reference sequence). CDR3: CSANRDPNQPQHF. For the CDR3, the DNA is TGCAGTGCCAATCGGGACCCTAATCAGCCCCAGCATTTT.